This T cell receptor (beta chain) was sequenced during a study of blood T cell repertoires in COVID-19. This clone is a singleton in its sample. Within the sample, other DNA sequences also encode this same CDR3. This CDR3 has 16 amino acids. CDR1 is MDHEN, CDR2 SYDVKM, per germline. The ends lost 5 bases at V and 0 bases at J; junction bases unmatched: 7. TCRdb keeps only in-frame clones here, not all; method: immunoSEQ multiplex PCR. The sample includes about 250,000 clones, approximately 79% of them seen just once. The chain carries TRBV28 and TRBJ2-4; 7 nucleotides match TRBD1. The sequencing sample was made of peripheral blood. This TCR derives from a woman older than 75 with active or convalescent COVID-19. CDR3 sequence (DNA): TGTGCCAGCAGTCTAACAGGGGCCCTAGCCAAAAACATTCAGTACTTC. Protein: CASSLTGALAKNIQYF.